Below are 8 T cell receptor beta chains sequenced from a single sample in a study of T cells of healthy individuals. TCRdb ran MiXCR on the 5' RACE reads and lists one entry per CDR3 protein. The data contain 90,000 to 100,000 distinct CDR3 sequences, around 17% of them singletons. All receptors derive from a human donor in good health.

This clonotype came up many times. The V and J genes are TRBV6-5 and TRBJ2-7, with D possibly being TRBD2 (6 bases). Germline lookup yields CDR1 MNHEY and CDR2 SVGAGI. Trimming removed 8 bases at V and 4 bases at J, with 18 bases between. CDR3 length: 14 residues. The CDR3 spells CASSGGSREYEQYF. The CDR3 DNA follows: TGTGCCAGCTCTGGGGGGAGCCGAGAGTACGAGCAGTACTTC.

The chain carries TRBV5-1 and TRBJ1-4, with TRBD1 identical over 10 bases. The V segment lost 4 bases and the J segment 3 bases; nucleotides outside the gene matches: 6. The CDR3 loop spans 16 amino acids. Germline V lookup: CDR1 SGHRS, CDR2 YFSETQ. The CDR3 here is CASSGTGVGSNEKLFF. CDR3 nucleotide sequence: TGCGCCAGCAGCGGGACAGGGGTCGGATCTAATGAAAAACTGTTTTTT.

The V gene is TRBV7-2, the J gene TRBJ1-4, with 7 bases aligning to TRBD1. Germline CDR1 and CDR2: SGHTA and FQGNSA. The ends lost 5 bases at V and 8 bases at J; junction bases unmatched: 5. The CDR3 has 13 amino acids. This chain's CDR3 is CASSQQTGEKLFF. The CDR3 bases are TGTGCCAGCAGCCAGCAGACAGGGGAAAAACTGTTTTTT.

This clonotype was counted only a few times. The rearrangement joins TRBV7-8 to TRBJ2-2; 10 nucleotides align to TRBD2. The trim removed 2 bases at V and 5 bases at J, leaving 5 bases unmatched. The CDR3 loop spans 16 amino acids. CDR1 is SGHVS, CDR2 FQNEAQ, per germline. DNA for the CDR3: TGTGCCAGCAGCTTACTAAGCGGGAGGGAGACCGGGGAGCTGTTTTTT. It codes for CASSLLSGRETGELFF.

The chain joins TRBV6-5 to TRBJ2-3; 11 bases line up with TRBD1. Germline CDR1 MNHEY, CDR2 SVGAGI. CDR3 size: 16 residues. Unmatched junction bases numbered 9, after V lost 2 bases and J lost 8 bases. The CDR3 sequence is CASSYAPGQGEGTQYF. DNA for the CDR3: TGTGCCAGCAGTTACGCACCGGGACAGGGGGAAGGTACGCAGTATTTT.

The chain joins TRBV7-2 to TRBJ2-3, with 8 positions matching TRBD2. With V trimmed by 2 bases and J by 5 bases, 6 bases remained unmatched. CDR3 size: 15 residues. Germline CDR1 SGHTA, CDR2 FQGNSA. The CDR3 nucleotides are TGTGCCAGCAGCTTAAGCGGGAGATTAGGAGATACGCAGTATTTT. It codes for CASSLSGRLGDTQYF.

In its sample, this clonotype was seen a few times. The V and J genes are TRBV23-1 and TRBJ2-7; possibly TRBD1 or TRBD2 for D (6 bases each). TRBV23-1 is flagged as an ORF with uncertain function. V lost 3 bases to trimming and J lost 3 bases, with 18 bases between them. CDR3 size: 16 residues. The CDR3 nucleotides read TGCGCCAGCAGTCAGCCCGGGGGCTGGGGGTACTACGAGCAGTACTTC. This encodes CASSQPGGWGYYEQYF.

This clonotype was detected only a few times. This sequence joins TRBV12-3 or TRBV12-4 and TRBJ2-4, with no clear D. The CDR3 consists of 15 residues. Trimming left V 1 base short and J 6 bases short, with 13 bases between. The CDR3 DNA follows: TGTGCCAGCAGTTTAGACCCTACCAGAGGAAACATTCAGTACTTC. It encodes CASSLDPTRGNIQYF.